This T cell receptor (beta chain) came from a study of shared clonotypes between healthy human individuals. Sequencing used immunoSEQ multiplex PCR; TCRdb keeps in-frame clones, though not all of them. The sample has roughly 2.6 million clones, around 90% seen once. The CDR3 runs 13 residues. Germline lookup yields CDR1 SEHNR and CDR2 FQNEAQ (reference sequence). The V and J ends lost 4 bases and 7 bases respectively, with 11 bases between them. The chain links TRBV7-9 to TRBJ1-5, with D possibly being TRBD1 (6 bases). Specimen: naive CD4+ T cells sorted from blood. Subset described: CD45RA+ positively selected. The origin of this receptor is a man aged 18 to 30 in good health. Here the CDR3 DNA reads TGTGCCAGCAGCTCCAAGACAGGCCAGCCCCAGCATTTT. The encoded protein is CASSSKTGQPQHF.